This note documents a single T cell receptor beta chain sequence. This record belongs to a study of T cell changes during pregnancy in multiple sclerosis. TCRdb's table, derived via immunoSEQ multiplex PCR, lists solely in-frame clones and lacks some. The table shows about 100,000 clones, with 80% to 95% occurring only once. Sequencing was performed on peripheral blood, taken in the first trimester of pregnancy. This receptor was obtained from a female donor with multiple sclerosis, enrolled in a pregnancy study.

CDR3 protein: CASSSGTFLSPGNTIYF. The CDR3 DNA sequence: TGTGCCAGCAGCTCAGGGACTTTCTTATCTCCTGGAAACACCATATATTTT. The V and J genes are TRBV5-6 and TRBJ1-3, with D tentatively TRBD1 (5 bases). Germline CDR1 SGHDT, CDR2 YYEEEE. V lost 3 bases and J lost 2, with 18 bases in between. CDR3 length: 17 residues.